These T cell receptor beta chains were read from a single sample in a study of T cells after yellow fever vaccination. MiXCR, run by TCRdb on the 5' RACE reads, gives a single entry per CDR3 protein. The table has about 350,000 distinct CDR3 sequences, around 8.1% seen once. Material: PBMCs, obtained 35 to 50 days after the first yellow fever vaccination. All receptors derive from a man between 18 and 29 years old who received the YFV17D yellow fever vaccine. CDR3s include the opening cysteine and the closing phenylalanine or tryptophan. The order of the fields is J gene, V gene, D gene, CDR3 length, clone size, CDR3 protein, CDR3 DNA. The D gene is left open where the match is weak. Clone size appears in some rows only: once, few, many, or a class for an expanded clone.

J gene: TRBJ1-1; V gene: TRBV2; D gene: .; CDR3 length: 17; clone size: .; CDR3 protein: CASSLNSGMGMNTEAFF; CDR3 DNA: TGTGCCAGCAGCTTAAACTCGGGAATGGGCATGAACACTGAAGCTTTCTTT
J gene: TRBJ2-4; V gene: TRBV5-1; D gene: .; CDR3 length: 15; clone size: .; CDR3 protein: CASSPDQIAKNIQYF; CDR3 DNA: TGCGCCAGCAGCCCGGACCAGATAGCCAAAAACATTCAGTACTTC
J gene: TRBJ1-5; V gene: TRBV19; D gene: .; CDR3 length: 16; clone size: .; CDR3 protein: CASSPLGEYRNQPQHF; CDR3 DNA: TGTGCCAGTAGTCCCCTCGGAGAGTATCGCAATCAGCCCCAGCATTTT
J gene: TRBJ2-7; V gene: TRBV28; D gene: TRBD1; CDR3 length: 14; clone size: .; CDR3 protein: CASTRQGTSYEQYF; CDR3 DNA: TGTGCCAGCACTCGACAGGGAACCTCCTACGAGCAGTACTTC
J gene: TRBJ2-1; V gene: TRBV20-1; D gene: .; CDR3 length: 14; clone size: few; CDR3 protein: CSARDVGAGDEQFF; CDR3 DNA: TGCAGTGCTAGGGACGTGGGAGCCGGCGATGAGCAGTTCTTC
J gene: TRBJ2-1; V gene: TRBV7-9; D gene: TRBD2; CDR3 length: 16; clone size: many; CDR3 protein: CASSSGLAASYNEQFF; CDR3 DNA: TGTGCCAGCAGCTCGGGACTAGCGGCTAGCTACAATGAGCAGTTCTTC
J gene: TRBJ1-1; V gene: TRBV7-9; D gene: .; CDR3 length: 15; clone size: few; CDR3 protein: CASSQVFGGTTEAFF; CDR3 DNA: TGTGCCAGCAGCCAGGTTTTTGGGGGGACCACTGAAGCTTTCTTT
J gene: TRBJ1-4; V gene: TRBV5-1; D gene: .; CDR3 length: 14; clone size: many; CDR3 protein: CASSLTGPQEKLFF; CDR3 DNA: TGCGCCAGCAGCTTGACGGGGCCGCAGGAAAAACTGTTTTTT
J gene: TRBJ2-1; V gene: TRBV5-1; D gene: TRBD2; CDR3 length: 15; clone size: few; CDR3 protein: CASSAGLAVINEQFF; CDR3 DNA: TGCGCCAGCAGCGCAGGACTAGCTGTAATCAATGAGCAGTTCTTC
J gene: TRBJ2-2; V gene: TRBV20-1; D gene: TRBD2; CDR3 length: 16; clone size: few; CDR3 protein: CSATTSGGAIGGELFF; CDR3 DNA: TGCAGTGCTACAACTAGCGGGGGGGCCATTGGCGGGGAGCTGTTTTTT
J gene: TRBJ2-2; V gene: TRBV5-1; D gene: TRBD1; CDR3 length: 16; clone size: .; CDR3 protein: CASSSHDRGYTGELFF; CDR3 DNA: TGCGCCAGCAGCTCGCACGACAGGGGTTACACCGGGGAGCTGTTTTTT
J gene: TRBJ2-5; V gene: TRBV15; D gene: .; CDR3 length: 14; clone size: .; CDR3 protein: CATSRVGSWGVLSF; CDR3 DNA: TGTGCCACCAGCAGAGTGGGCTCTTGGGGGGTCCTATCCTTC
J gene: TRBJ2-7; V gene: TRBV5-5; D gene: .; CDR3 length: 17; clone size: .; CDR3 protein: CASTLNPRADNSYEQYF; CDR3 DNA: TGTGCCAGCACTCTGAACCCGCGGGCCGACAACTCCTACGAGCAGTACTTC
J gene: TRBJ1-2; V gene: TRBV4-3; D gene: .; CDR3 length: 14; clone size: few; CDR3 protein: CASSQDWGHYGYTF; CDR3 DNA: TGCGCCAGCAGCCAAGATTGGGGGCACTATGGCTACACCTTC
J gene: TRBJ1-2; V gene: TRBV29-1; D gene: .; CDR3 length: 12; clone size: .; CDR3 protein: CSALLWDHGYTF; CDR3 DNA: TGCAGCGCCCTGCTGTGGGACCATGGCTACACCTTC
J gene: TRBJ2-1; V gene: TRBV6-2/TRBV6-3; D gene: .; CDR3 length: 20; clone size: few; CDR3 protein: CASSYSSARTSFLSYNEQFF; CDR3 DNA: TGTGCCAGCAGTTACTCGAGTGCCAGGACAAGCTTCCTTTCATACAATGAGCAGTTCTTC
J gene: TRBJ2-3; V gene: TRBV10-3; D gene: TRBD2; CDR3 length: 17; clone size: .; CDR3 protein: CAISESSSGGAGDTQYF; CDR3 DNA: TGTGCCATCAGTGAGTCGTCGAGCGGGGGGGCAGGGGATACGCAGTATTTT
J gene: TRBJ2-7; V gene: TRBV12-3/TRBV12-4; D gene: TRBD2; CDR3 length: 16; clone size: few; CDR3 protein: CASSPWGSGGSREQYF; CDR3 DNA: TGTGCCAGCAGTCCCTGGGGTAGCGGGGGTTCGCGCGAGCAGTACTTC
J gene: TRBJ1-3; V gene: TRBV5-1; D gene: .; CDR3 length: 16; clone size: few; CDR3 protein: CASSLGPGGIGNTIYF; CDR3 DNA: TGCGCCAGCAGCTTGGGCCCAGGAGGGATTGGAAACACCATATATTTT
J gene: TRBJ2-5; V gene: TRBV6-1; D gene: .; CDR3 length: 13; clone size: few; CDR3 protein: CASSKQGLGTQYF; CDR3 DNA: TGTGCCAGCAGTAAACAGGGCCTAGGGACCCAGTACTTC
J gene: TRBJ1-5; V gene: TRBV5-5; D gene: .; CDR3 length: 15; clone size: few; CDR3 protein: CASSSGLYSNQPQHF; CDR3 DNA: TGTGCCAGCAGCTCCGGACTCTATAGCAATCAGCCCCAGCATTTT
J gene: TRBJ2-5; V gene: TRBV5-1; D gene: TRBD1; CDR3 length: 15; clone size: .; CDR3 protein: CASSFTGVGQETQYF; CDR3 DNA: TGCGCCAGCAGCTTTACAGGGGTGGGCCAAGAGACCCAGTACTTC
J gene: TRBJ1-3; V gene: TRBV4-1; D gene: .; CDR3 length: 13; clone size: .; CDR3 protein: CASSQSLVDTIYF; CDR3 DNA: TGCGCCAGCAGCCAGAGTTTGGTGGACACCATATATTTT
J gene: TRBJ1-1; V gene: TRBV7-8; D gene: TRBD1; CDR3 length: 16; clone size: few; CDR3 protein: CASSLGQGWQNTEAFF; CDR3 DNA: TGTGCCAGCAGCTTAGGACAGGGATGGCAGAACACTGAAGCTTTCTTT
J gene: TRBJ2-1; V gene: TRBV7-2; D gene: TRBD2; CDR3 length: 15; clone size: many; CDR3 protein: CASSLQRGDYNEQFF; CDR3 DNA: TGTGCCAGCAGCTTACAGCGGGGGGACTACAATGAGCAGTTCTTC
J gene: TRBJ1-1; V gene: TRBV5-1; D gene: .; CDR3 length: 15; clone size: many; CDR3 protein: CASRHYGRGRTEAFF; CDR3 DNA: TGCGCCAGCAGACACTACGGGAGAGGGAGGACTGAAGCTTTCTTT
J gene: TRBJ1-2; V gene: TRBV3-1; D gene: .; CDR3 length: 15; clone size: .; CDR3 protein: CASSHRSPGGYGYTF; CDR3 DNA: TGTGCCAGCAGCCATCGAAGCCCCGGCGGGTATGGCTACACCTTC
J gene: TRBJ2-5; V gene: TRBV5-1; D gene: TRBD2; CDR3 length: 15; clone size: .; CDR3 protein: CASSPGGLPTETQYF; CDR3 DNA: TGCGCCAGCAGCCCGGGGGGACTACCGACCGAGACCCAGTACTTC
J gene: TRBJ1-5; V gene: TRBV29-1; D gene: .; CDR3 length: 12; clone size: few; CDR3 protein: CSVETQGQPQHF; CDR3 DNA: TGCAGCGTTGAGACCCAGGGGCAGCCCCAGCATTTT
J gene: TRBJ2-1; V gene: TRBV19; D gene: TRBD2; CDR3 length: 14; clone size: few; CDR3 protein: CASKLLADSAEQFF; CDR3 DNA: TGTGCCAGTAAACTACTAGCGGACTCGGCTGAGCAGTTCTTC
J gene: TRBJ1-2; V gene: TRBV12-3/TRBV12-4; D gene: .; CDR3 length: 13; clone size: few; CDR3 protein: CASSADSDYGYTF; CDR3 DNA: TGTGCCAGCAGTGCCGACAGCGACTATGGCTACACCTTC
J gene: TRBJ2-5; V gene: TRBV12-3/TRBV12-4; D gene: TRBD2; CDR3 length: 14; clone size: few; CDR3 protein: CASRERGPKETQYF; CDR3 DNA: TGTGCCAGCAGAGAGCGGGGCCCCAAAGAGACCCAGTACTTC
J gene: TRBJ1-5; V gene: TRBV7-2; D gene: .; CDR3 length: 15; clone size: few; CDR3 protein: CASSLYHPSNQPQHF; CDR3 DNA: TGTGCCAGCAGCTTATACCACCCTAGCAATCAGCCCCAGCATTTT
J gene: TRBJ2-5; V gene: TRBV6-5; D gene: TRBD1; CDR3 length: 15; clone size: many; CDR3 protein: CASSSTGGIQETQYF; CDR3 DNA: TGTGCCAGCAGTTCGACAGGGGGGATACAAGAGACCCAGTACTTC
J gene: TRBJ2-5; V gene: TRBV13; D gene: .; CDR3 length: 15; clone size: .; CDR3 protein: CASSSTKHHQETQYF; CDR3 DNA: TGTGCCAGCAGCTCGACGAAACACCATCAAGAGACCCAGTACTTC
J gene: TRBJ1-2; V gene: TRBV11-2; D gene: .; CDR3 length: 13; clone size: few; CDR3 protein: CASSSIRWYGYTF; CDR3 DNA: TGTGCCAGCAGCTCCATCCGCTGGTATGGCTACACCTTC
J gene: TRBJ2-5; V gene: TRBV11-2; D gene: TRBD1; CDR3 length: 16; clone size: .; CDR3 protein: CASSPYPGTAEETQYF; CDR3 DNA: TGTGCCAGCAGCCCTTACCCCGGGACAGCTGAAGAGACCCAGTACTTC
J gene: TRBJ2-2; V gene: TRBV7-2; D gene: .; CDR3 length: 16; clone size: .; CDR3 protein: CASSLQGHANTGELFF; CDR3 DNA: TGTGCCAGCAGCTTACAAGGACACGCGAACACCGGGGAGCTGTTTTTT
J gene: TRBJ2-5; V gene: TRBV7-3; D gene: .; CDR3 length: 13; clone size: .; CDR3 protein: CASSPKNQETQYF; CDR3 DNA: TGTGCCAGCAGCCCGAAGAACCAAGAGACCCAGTACTTC
J gene: TRBJ2-1; V gene: TRBV5-1; D gene: TRBD2; CDR3 length: 14; clone size: .; CDR3 protein: CASSPGLAGAEQFF; CDR3 DNA: TGCGCCAGCAGCCCTGGACTAGCGGGGGCCGAGCAGTTCTTC
J gene: TRBJ2-2; V gene: TRBV12-3/TRBV12-4; D gene: .; CDR3 length: 15; clone size: .; CDR3 protein: CASSGGGSNTGELFF; CDR3 DNA: TGTGCCAGCAGCGGCGGGGGCTCGAACACCGGGGAGCTGTTTTTT